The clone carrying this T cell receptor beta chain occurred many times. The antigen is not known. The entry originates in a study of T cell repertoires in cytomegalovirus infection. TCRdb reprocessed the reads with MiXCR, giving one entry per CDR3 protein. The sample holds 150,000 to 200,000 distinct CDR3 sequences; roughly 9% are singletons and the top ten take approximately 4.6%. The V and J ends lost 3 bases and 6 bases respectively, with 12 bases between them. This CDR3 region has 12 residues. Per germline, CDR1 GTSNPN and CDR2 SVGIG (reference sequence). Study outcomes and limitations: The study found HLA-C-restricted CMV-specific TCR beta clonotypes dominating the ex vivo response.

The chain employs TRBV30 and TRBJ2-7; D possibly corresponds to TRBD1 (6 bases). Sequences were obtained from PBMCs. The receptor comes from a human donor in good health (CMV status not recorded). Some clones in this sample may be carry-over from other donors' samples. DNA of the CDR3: TGTGCCTGGAGGGCCCGACAGGCCGAGCAGTACTTC. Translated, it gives CAWRARQAEQYF. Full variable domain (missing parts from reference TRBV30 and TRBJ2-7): SQTIHQWPATLVQPVGSPLSLECTVEGTSNPNLYWYRQAAGRGLQLLFYSVGIGQISSEVPQNLSASRPQDRQFILSSKKLLLSDSGFYLCAWRARQAEQYFGPGTRLTVT.